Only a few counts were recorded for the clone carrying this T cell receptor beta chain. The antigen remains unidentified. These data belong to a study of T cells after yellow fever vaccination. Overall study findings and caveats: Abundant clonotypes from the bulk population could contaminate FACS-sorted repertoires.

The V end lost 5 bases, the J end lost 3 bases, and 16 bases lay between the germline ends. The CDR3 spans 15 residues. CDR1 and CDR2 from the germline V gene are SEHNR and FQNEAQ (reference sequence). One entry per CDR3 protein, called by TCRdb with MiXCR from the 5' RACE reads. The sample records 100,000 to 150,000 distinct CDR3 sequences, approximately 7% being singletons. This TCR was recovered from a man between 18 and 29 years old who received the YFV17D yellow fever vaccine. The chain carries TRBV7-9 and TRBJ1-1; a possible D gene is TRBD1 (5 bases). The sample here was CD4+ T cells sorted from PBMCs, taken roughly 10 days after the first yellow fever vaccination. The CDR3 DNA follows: TGTGCCAGCAGCCCCCGGGCAGGACAATACACTGAAGCTTTCTTT. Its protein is CASSPRAGQYTEAFF.